The 29 T cell receptor beta chains reported below all come from one sample, sequenced in a study of blood T cells in healthy people across ages (dated by TCRdb to about 2015). The library was built by means of 5' RACE. Instrument used: Illumina HiSeq 2500. A second PCR of 7 to 11 cycles was run with a J-beta primer mix and a sample-barcoded 5' primer. TCRdb passed the public sequencing reads through fastp at Q25 and MiXCR, retaining productive beta sequences. Identical CDR3 proteins give one entry, which carries the most common genes and DNA. Within this sample are 700,000 to 1,000,000 distinct CDR3 sequences, with around 42% of them counted one time only. The top ten constitute approximately 19% of the sample. Sequenced input: blood. All receptors come from a man in his fifties or sixties in good health.

This clonotype was seen a few times. V and J are TRBV20-1 and TRBJ2-3; D is possibly TRBD2 (5 bases). The germline V and J ends were trimmed by 6 bases and 3 bases, with 10 bases remaining between them. Germline CDR1 and CDR2: DFQATT and SNEGSKA (reference sequence). The CDR3 totals 12 residues. CDR3 protein: CSAPSGTDTQYF. The CDR3, as DNA: TGCAGTGCCCCGAGCGGAACAGATACGCAGTATTTT.

This chain connects TRBV7-2 to TRBJ1-4; unclear D gene. The V end lost 0 bases, the J end lost 3 bases, and 11 bases lay between the germline ends. Germline-derived CDR1 and CDR2 are SGHTA and FQGNSA. The CDR3 consists of 16 residues. CDR3 in DNA: TGTGCCAGCAGCTTAGCGGCGGCCCGGCCTAATGAAAAACTGTTTTTT. The encoded protein is CASSLAAARPNEKLFF.

The chain has TRBV5-1 and TRBJ2-6; D is unclear. V lost 4 bases and J 1 base, leaving 15 bases between the germline ends. CDR3 length: 17 amino acids. From germline, CDR1 is SGHRS and CDR2 YFSETQ. The CDR3 DNA reads TGCGCCAGCAGCCAGATGAGTGGGCGGTCTGGGGCCAACGTCCTGACTTTC. Its translation is CASSQMSGRSGANVLTF.

This clonotype was picked up many times. This chain links TRBV9 with TRBJ2-3; D is unresolved. The CDR3 extends over 14 amino acids. V was clipped by 0 bases and J by 2 bases, with 7 bases between them. CDR1 and CDR2 from the germline V gene are SGDLS and YYNGEE. Written as DNA, the CDR3 is TGTGCCAGCAGCGTAGTTGGATTCACAGATACGCAGTATTTT. Its translation: CASSVVGFTDTQYF.

The chain's CDR3 is CASSLNAGGLQETQYF. The CDR3 DNA reads as TGTGCCAGCAGCTTAAACGCGGGGGGACTCCAAGAGACCCAGTACTTC. The rearrangement joins TRBV7-2 to TRBJ2-5; 8 bases line up with TRBD2. Looked up from germline, CDR1 is SGHTA and CDR2 is FQGNSA. The CDR3 spans 16 residues. With V trimmed by 2 bases and J by 1 base, 6 bases remained unmatched.

V and J are TRBV5-1 and TRBJ2-5; TRBD2 is a possible D gene (5 bases). Trimming removed 4 bases from V and 2 bases from J, with 18 bases in between. The length of the CDR3 is 16 residues. CDR1 is SGHRS, CDR2 YFSETQ, per germline. CDR3 bases: TGCGCCAGCAGCCCCGGCGGCGGGCAGGTACAAGAGACCCAGTACTTC. The encoded protein is CASSPGGGQVQETQYF.

This clonotype has a single count. J is TRBJ2-1 and V is TRBV7-2; D is unresolved. Germline values: CDR1 SGHTA, CDR2 FQGNSA. V lost 5 bases and J 8 bases, leaving 19 bases between the germline ends. CDR3 length: 15 residues. The CDR3 is CASSPLVWVGDEQFF. As DNA, the CDR3 is TGTGCCAGCAGCCCTCTAGTTTGGGTGGGCGATGAGCAGTTCTTC.

This clonotype has a handful of counts. This chain joins TRBV7-3 and TRBJ2-1; either TRBD1 or TRBD2 may supply D (6 bases each). CDR1 SGHTA and CDR2 FQGTGA come from the germline V gene. V was shortened by 1 base and J by 5 bases, with 18 bases between the two germline ends. The CDR3 has 17 residues. CDR3: CASSLKGGGTLHNEQFF. As DNA, the CDR3 is TGTGCCAGCAGCTTAAAGGGGGGCGGGACCCTACACAATGAGCAGTTCTTC.

This clonotype was seen ten or more times. The chain joins TRBV6-2 or TRBV6-3 to TRBJ2-1, with D tentatively TRBD2 (5 bases). Germline V lookup: CDR1 MNHEY, CDR2 SVGEGT. V lost 5 bases, J lost 5 bases, and 13 bases lay in between. The CDR3 totals 14 residues. The chain's CDR3 is CASSIRGPDNEQFF. The CDR3 nucleotides are TGTGCCAGCAGTATTAGAGGGCCTGACAATGAGCAGTTCTTC.

V is TRBV9 and J is TRBJ1-1, with D hard to call. This CDR3 has 13 residues. The germline gives CDR1 SGDLS, CDR2 YYNGEE. Between the trimmed V and J ends, which lost 0 bases and 3 bases, there was a span of 6 bases. The CDR3 bases are TGTGCCAGCAGCGTAGTAGTGGACACTGAAGCTTTCTTT. The encoded protein is CASSVVVDTEAFF.

The rearrangement joins TRBV20-1 to TRBJ1-4, with 7 bases fitting TRBD1. This CDR3 region has 14 residues. From germline, CDR1 is DFQATT and CDR2 SNEGSKA (reference sequence). The V segment lost 3 bases and the J segment 6 bases; nucleotides outside the gene matches: 7. The CDR3 nucleotides read TGCAGTGCTAGGGGGACAGATGCCCATGAAAAACTGTTTTTT. Translation gives CSARGTDAHEKLFF.

V usage is TRBV12-3 or TRBV12-4 and J usage is TRBJ1-4, with D possibly being TRBD1 (5 bases). V shed 8 bases and J shed 6 bases, with 16 bases lying between them. The CDR3 totals 14 residues. The CDR3 DNA follows: TGTGCCAGCGCGGGGGAACATCGGGATGAAAAACTGTTTTTT. It specifies CASAGEHRDEKLFF.

The V call is TRBV28, the J call TRBJ1-5, with TRBD1 as a possible D gene (6 bases). Germline-derived CDR1 and CDR2 are MDHEN and SYDVKM. CDR3 length: 15 residues. Trimming left V 7 bases short and J 6 bases short, with 19 bases between. The CDR3 protein is CASISRGGGTQPQHF. CDR3 nucleotide sequence: TGTGCCAGCATTAGCCGGGGGGGCGGCACTCAGCCCCAGCATTTT.

The sample holds a few counts of this clonotype. The chain joins TRBV20-1 to TRBJ2-7; D gene unclear. The V gene's germline CDR1 is DFQATT and CDR2 SNEGSKA (reference sequence). CDR3 length: 12 amino acids. Trimming left V 3 bases short and J 7 bases short, with 13 bases between. The CDR3 loop is CSASSETREQYF. CDR3 coding DNA: TGCAGTGCTAGTTCGGAAACTCGGGAGCAGTACTTC.

V and J are TRBV7-2 and TRBJ2-3; 8 bases map to TRBD1. This CDR3 spans 13 amino acids. Germline CDR1 SGHTA, CDR2 FQGNSA. J was trimmed by 10 bases and V by 11 bases; bases with no gene match: 14. CDR3 bases: TGTGCCGGACAACAGGGGGGCGACCCCGCGCAGTATTTT. It translates to CAGQQGGDPAQYF.

This clonotype was observed a few times. The chain links TRBV5-1 to TRBJ2-1, with a possible D match to TRBD2 (6 bases). The V gene's germline CDR1 is SGHRS and CDR2 YFSETQ. The CDR3 consists of 15 residues. Trimming took off 4 bases at V and 3 bases at J, with 14 bases between the two ends. CDR3 protein: CASSREGGGYNEQFF. CDR3 in DNA: TGCGCCAGCAGCCGAGAGGGAGGCGGCTACAATGAGCAGTTCTTC. Drawing the rest from reference TRBV5-1 and TRBJ2-1, the complete variable domain is KAGVTQTPRYLIKTRGQQVTLSCSPISGHRSVSWYQQTPGQGLQFLFEYFSETQRNKGNFPGRFSGRQFSNSRSEMNVSTLELGDSALYLCASSREGGGYNEQFFGPGTRLTVL.

This rearrangement joins TRBV4-1 to TRBJ1-5; TRBD1 matches 12 bases. J gave up 0 bases and V 5 bases, and 11 bases lay outside the gene matches. This CDR3 has 19 residues. In germline, CDR1 is MGHRA, CDR2 YSYEKL. CDR3 region: CASSSRGGQGASSNQPQHF. The CDR3 DNA reads as TGCGCCAGCAGCTCTCGGGGGGGACAGGGGGCTAGTAGCAATCAGCCCCAGCATTTT.

This clonotype was recorded only once. The V gene is TRBV7-9, the J gene TRBJ2-3; 7 nucleotides agree with TRBD2. Looked up from germline, CDR1 is SEHNR and CDR2 is FQNEAQ (reference sequence). V trimming: 6 bases; J trimming: 0 bases; junction bases outside the gene matches: 6. The CDR3 has 15 residues. The CDR3 coding sequence is TGTGCCAGCAGAAGGGTGGGGGGGAGCACAGATACGCAGTATTTT. It yields the protein CASRRVGGSTDTQYF.

This chain joins TRBV15 and TRBJ1-2; tentative D call: TRBD1 (5 bases). CDR3 length: 15 amino acids. V lost 1 base and J lost 5, with 14 bases in between. CDR1 is LNHNV and CDR2 is YYDKDF in the germline V gene (reference sequence). CDR3 protein: CATSRADAGKYGYTF. The CDR3 DNA reads TGTGCCACCAGCAGAGCAGACGCAGGGAAATATGGCTACACCTTC.

The V gene is TRBV2, the J gene TRBJ2-2, with 10 bases identical to TRBD2. Per the germline V gene, CDR1 is SNHLY and CDR2 is FYNNEI. The length of the CDR3 is 16 residues. V shed 3 bases and J 2 bases; nucleotides not matched to a gene: 3. For the CDR3, the DNA is TGTGCCAGCAGTGATTTAGCGGGGGGCAACACCGGGGAGCTGTTTTTT. Translated, it gives CASSDLAGGNTGELFF.

For this clonotype: A read error may explain this, as a much larger clone is one base away. The CDR3 sequence is CAISDKSEGMRWFF. CDR3 in DNA: TGTGCCATCAGTGATAAGTCAGAGGGTATGAGGTGGTTCTTC. The J gene is TRBJ2-1, the V gene TRBV10-3, with D perhaps matching TRBD2 (5 bases). Germline assignment: CDR1 ENHRY and CDR2 SYGVKD. Trimming pared 3 bases from V and 15 bases from J, leaving 21 bases between. The CDR3 is made up of 14 amino acids.

The chain carries TRBV5-4 and TRBJ1-6, with D uncertain. The V gene lost 5 bases and the J gene lost 5 bases, with 17 bases spanning the gap. Per the germline V gene, CDR1 is SGHNT and CDR2 is YYREEE (reference sequence). This CDR3 is 16 amino acids long. The CDR3 is CASSPGASSNNSPLHF. The CDR3 nucleotides read TGTGCCAGCAGTCCGGGAGCCTCAAGCAATAATTCACCCCTCCACTTT. The full variable domain, in which reference TRBV5-4 and TRBJ1-6 provide the parts outside the CDR3, is ETGVTQSPTHLIKTRGQQVTLRCSSQSGHNTVSWYQQALGQGPQFIFQYYREEENGRGNFPPRFSGLQFPNYSSELNVNALELDDSALYLCASSPGASSNNSPLHFGNGTRLTVT.

A few counts support this clonotype. The chain employs TRBV4-1 and TRBJ2-3; no definite D call. Trimming took off 4 bases at V and 0 bases at J, with 11 bases between the two ends. CDR3 length equals 15 residues. Looked up from germline, CDR1 is MGHRA and CDR2 is YSYEKL. CDR3 amino acids: CASSRSRLSTDTQYF. In DNA form, the CDR3 reads TGCGCCAGCAGCCGTAGCAGACTGAGCACAGATACGCAGTATTTT.

This clonotype appeared a few times. The V gene is TRBV7-9, the J gene TRBJ2-7; D gene unclear. This CDR3 has 14 residues. Germline V gene data show CDR1 as SEHNR and CDR2 as FQNEAQ (reference sequence). The V and J ends lost 3 bases and 5 bases respectively, with 14 bases between them. CDR3 bases: TGTGCCAGCAGCTTTATATCCCCACGGGACGAGCAGTACTTC. Residues: CASSFISPRDEQYF.

This sequence joins TRBV5-5 and TRBJ2-3, with TRBD1 identical over 10 bases. Losses at the gene ends were 3 bases for V and 3 bases for J; bases not matched to a gene: 7. The CDR3 is 16 amino acids. CDR1 and CDR2 (germline): SGHKS, YYEKEE (reference sequence). The CDR3 nucleotides are TGTGCCAGCAGCTCGACAGGGGGCTTGGGAACAGATACGCAGTATTTT. Its translation is CASSSTGGLGTDTQYF.

The chain carries TRBV7-2 and TRBJ1-5; a possible D gene is TRBD1 (5 bases). Germline CDR1 and CDR2: SGHTA and FQGNSA. Deletions cut 1 base from V and 0 bases from J, with 7 bases between. The CDR3 has 15 amino acids. CDR3 amino acids: CASSLVRVSNQPQHF. For the CDR3, the DNA is TGTGCCAGCAGCTTAGTCAGGGTTAGCAATCAGCCCCAGCATTTT.

The gene calls are TRBV14 and TRBJ2-7; the D gene is possibly TRBD2 (6 bases). Germline V CDR1 and CDR2: SGHDN, FVKESK. The V gene lost 4 bases and the J gene lost 7 bases, with 17 bases spanning the gap. The CDR3 sequence is 14 residues long. CDR3 in amino acids: CASSPLATSNEQYF. The CDR3 DNA follows: TGTGCCAGCAGCCCCCTAGCGACGTCCAATGAGCAGTACTTC.

Comments on this clonotype: Mismatch with germline at one junction end may stem from a read error. The chain combines TRBV5-1 with TRBJ2-3; D not resolved. This CDR3 region has 13 residues. The germline V gene has CDR1 SGHRS and CDR2 YFSETQ. The CDR3 DNA follows: TGCGCCGGCAGCTTCTCCACGAGAGATACGCAGTATTTT. Translation: CAGSFSTRDTQYF. Based on the CDR3 plus reference TRBV5-1 and TRBJ2-3, the full variable domain is KAGVTQTPRYLIKTRGQQVTLSCSPISGHRSVSWYQQTPGQGLQFLFEYFSETQRNKGNFPGRFSGRQFSNSRSEMNVSTLELGDSALYLCAGSFSTRDTQYFGPGTRLTVL.

The chain has TRBV12-3 or TRBV12-4 and TRBJ2-7; 8 bases are shared with TRBD1. V trimming: 9 bases; J trimming: 3 bases; junction bases outside the gene matches: 10. This CDR3 has 14 amino acids. The CDR3 DNA follows: TGTGCCAGTAGAGGGGCAGGGGGCAACTACGAGCAGTACTTC. This translates into CASRGAGGNYEQYF.